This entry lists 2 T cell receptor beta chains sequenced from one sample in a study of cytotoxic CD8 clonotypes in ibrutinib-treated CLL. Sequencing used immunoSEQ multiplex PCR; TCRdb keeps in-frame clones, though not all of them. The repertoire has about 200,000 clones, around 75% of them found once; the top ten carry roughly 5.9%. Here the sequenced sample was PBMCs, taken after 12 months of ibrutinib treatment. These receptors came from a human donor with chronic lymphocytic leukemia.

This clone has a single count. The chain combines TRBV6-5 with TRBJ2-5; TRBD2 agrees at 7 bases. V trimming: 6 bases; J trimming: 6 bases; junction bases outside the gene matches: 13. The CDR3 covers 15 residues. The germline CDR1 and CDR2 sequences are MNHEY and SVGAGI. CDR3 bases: TGTGCCAGCAGGGGACTCGAGACAGCGGGAAAGACCCAGTACTTC. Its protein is CASRGLETAGKTQYF.

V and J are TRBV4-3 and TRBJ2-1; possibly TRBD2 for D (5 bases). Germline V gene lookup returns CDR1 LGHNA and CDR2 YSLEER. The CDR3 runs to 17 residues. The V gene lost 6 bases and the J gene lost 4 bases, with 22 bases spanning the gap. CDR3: CASSDNRIGGLYNEQFF. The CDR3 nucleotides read TGCGCCAGCAGTGACAACCGGATTGGCGGGTTGTACAATGAGCAGTTCTTC.